Listed below are T cell receptor beta chains from one sample, sequenced in a study of beta chain features in type 1 diabetes. Some clones are missing from TCRdb's copy, which holds only in-frame ones; the method was immunoSEQ multiplex PCR. The table shows fewer than 350,000 clones, with 15% occurring only once. The specimen sequenced was naive CD4+ T cells from blood. These receptors were collected from a man aged 18 to 29 with type 1 diabetes. CDR3s include the opening cysteine and the closing phenylalanine or tryptophan. Each record gives: J gene, clone size, D gene, V gene, CDR3 DNA, CDR3 protein. D genes are given only for firm matches. Expanded clones are given a class, and other clones once, few, many or no size at all.

j_gene: TRBJ1-5
abundance: .
d_gene: .
v_gene: TRBV30
CDR3nt: TGTGCCTGGAGCCAAGGAGGGCAGCCCCAGCATTTT
CDR3aa: CAWSQGGQPQHF

j_gene: TRBJ2-1
abundance: few
d_gene: TRBD1
v_gene: TRBV28
CDR3nt: TGTGCCAGCAGTTCTACCCGGGACAGGGGTCTTCTTGAGCAGTTCTTC
CDR3aa: CASSSTRDRGLLEQFF

j_gene: TRBJ2-5
abundance: few
d_gene: .
v_gene: TRBV7-6
CDR3nt: TGTGCCAGCAGCTGGCGGTACGGGACCCAGTACTTC
CDR3aa: CASSWRYGTQYF

j_gene: TRBJ2-2
abundance: .
d_gene: .
v_gene: TRBV2
CDR3nt: TGTGCCAGCAGTGACGGACGCGGGGCCGGGGAGCTGTTTTTT
CDR3aa: CASSDGRGAGELFF

j_gene: TRBJ2-1
abundance: few
d_gene: .
v_gene: TRBV29-1
CDR3nt: TGCAGCGTGGCCTTCATGGGGGGGGCGGAGGATGAGCAGTTCTTC
CDR3aa: CSVAFMGGAEDEQFF

j_gene: TRBJ2-5
abundance: .
d_gene: .
v_gene: TRBV25-1
CDR3nt: TGTGCCAGCTGTCCGGGACTGGAAGAGACCCAGTACTTC
CDR3aa: CASCPGLEETQYF

j_gene: TRBJ2-7
abundance: few
d_gene: TRBD1
v_gene: TRBV7-2
CDR3nt: TGTGCCAGCAGCTTACTAGGGACAGCGGTTAACGAGCAGTACTTC
CDR3aa: CASSLLGTAVNEQYF

j_gene: TRBJ1-1
abundance: few
d_gene: TRBD1
v_gene: TRBV11-2
CDR3nt: TGTGCCAGCAGTCCAGACAGGGGGCGGACTGAAGCTTTCTTT
CDR3aa: CASSPDRGRTEAFF

j_gene: TRBJ1-2
abundance: few
d_gene: .
v_gene: TRBV6-6
CDR3nt: TGTGCCAGCAGCCCGATGACTTATGGCTACACCTTC
CDR3aa: CASSPMTYGYTF

j_gene: TRBJ2-5
abundance: few
d_gene: TRBD1
v_gene: TRBV7-9
CDR3nt: TGTGCCAGCAGCTTAGGTGGGACAGGGAGAGAGACCCAGTACTTC
CDR3aa: CASSLGGTGRETQYF

j_gene: TRBJ1-1
abundance: .
d_gene: .
v_gene: TRBV9
CDR3nt: TGTGCCAGCAGCCCTGACAGTAACACTGAAGCTTTCTTT
CDR3aa: CASSPDSNTEAFF

j_gene: TRBJ1-5
abundance: .
d_gene: TRBD1
v_gene: TRBV15
CDR3nt: TGTGCCACCAGTCCCGGGACAGGGTATCAGCCCCAGCATTTT
CDR3aa: CATSPGTGYQPQHF

j_gene: TRBJ2-5
abundance: once
d_gene: TRBD1
v_gene: TRBV14
CDR3nt: TGTGCCAGCAGCCATTATCAGGGGGTCGTAGAGACCCAGTACTTC
CDR3aa: CASSHYQGVVETQYF

j_gene: TRBJ1-4
abundance: .
d_gene: .
v_gene: TRBV7-9
CDR3nt: TGTGCCAGCAGCTCACAGGGAAGTGCTAATGAAAAACTGTTTTTT
CDR3aa: CASSSQGSANEKLFF